This T cell receptor beta chain was profiled in a study of graft-versus-host responses after intestinal transplantation. After the reaction, proliferating CFSE-low CD3+CD4+ and CD3+CD8+ responders were sorted. The V and J ends lost 5 bases and 6 bases respectively, with 13 bases between them. The germline V gene encodes CDR1 SGHVS and CDR2 FQNEAQ. The CDR3 is 13 residues long. Data came from immunoSEQ multiplex PCR; TCRdb stores just in-frame clones and leaves some out. The table records fewer than 15,000 clones, 25% to 30% of them present only once. Study outcomes and limitations: High graft-versus-host to host-versus-graft clonal ratios were seen in allografts of patients with graft-donor T cell macrochimerism.

This TCR derives from a human patient who received an intestinal transplant. V gene TRBV7-8 combines with J gene TRBJ1-2, with TRBD1 as a possible D gene (6 bases). The specimen was alloreactive CD4+ T cells from a mixed lymphocyte reaction culture, collected before intestinal transplant. The subset here: CFSE-low proliferating T cells sorted from approximately six-day pre-transplant mixed lymphocyte reaction (GvH or HvG direction). CDR3 in amino acids: CASSPQGRDGYTF. The CDR3 DNA follows: TGTGCCAGCAGCCCACAGGGAAGAGATGGCTACACCTTC.